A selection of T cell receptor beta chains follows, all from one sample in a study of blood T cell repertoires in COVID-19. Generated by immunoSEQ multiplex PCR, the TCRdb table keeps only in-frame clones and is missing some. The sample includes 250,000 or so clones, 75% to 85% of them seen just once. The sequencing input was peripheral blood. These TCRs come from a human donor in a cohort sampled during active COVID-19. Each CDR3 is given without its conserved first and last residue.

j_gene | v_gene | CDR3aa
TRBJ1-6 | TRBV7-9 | ASSPTSGTGYSPLH
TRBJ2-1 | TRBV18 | ASSPRQASSRPRNEQF
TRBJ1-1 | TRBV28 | ASSLGGGGTEAF
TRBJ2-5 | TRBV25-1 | ASSDRQGIKTQY
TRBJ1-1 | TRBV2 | ASSEQGLNTEAF
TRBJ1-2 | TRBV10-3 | AILRDRGDYGYT
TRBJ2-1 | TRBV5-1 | ASSWRSRNRGNEQF
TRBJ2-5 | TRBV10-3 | AISGQGARETQY
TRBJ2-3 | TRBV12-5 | ASGLVLWGGRSDTQY
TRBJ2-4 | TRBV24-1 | ATSDLRQGNIQY
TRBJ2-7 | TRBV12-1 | ASSFGQYEQY
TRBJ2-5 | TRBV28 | ASSFNPFTGVDEETQY
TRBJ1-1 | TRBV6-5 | ASSPRTGAGTEAF
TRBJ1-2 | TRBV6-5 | ASRGDINNYGYT
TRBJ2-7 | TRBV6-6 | AAGFEKREQY
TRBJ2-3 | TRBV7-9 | ASSLASVTDTQY
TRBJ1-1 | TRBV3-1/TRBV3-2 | ATQRSGQGVSEAF
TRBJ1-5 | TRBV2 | ASSEAAGDQPQH
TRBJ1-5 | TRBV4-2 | ASSQGEFMTPGNQPQH
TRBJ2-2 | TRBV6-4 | ASSDSAGGPGGELF
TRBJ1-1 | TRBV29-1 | SVSEGRPEAF
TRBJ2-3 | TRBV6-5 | ASSYKLAGATDTQY
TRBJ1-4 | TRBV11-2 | ASSLVRTAEKLF
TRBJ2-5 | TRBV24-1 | ATSDRRQGQETQY
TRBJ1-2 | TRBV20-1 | SASRRGGRFNYGYT
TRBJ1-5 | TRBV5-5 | ASSLVTSDQPQH
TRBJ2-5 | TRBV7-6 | ASSLENAGAPGETQY
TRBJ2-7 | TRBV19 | ASSIQGAAEQY
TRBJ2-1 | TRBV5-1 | ASSAGLSSYNEQF
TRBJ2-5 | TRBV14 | ASSVSEETQY
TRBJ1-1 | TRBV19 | ASSSAGRNTEAF
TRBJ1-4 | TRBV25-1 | ASSVTGGGEKLF
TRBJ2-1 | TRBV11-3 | ASSNGQAGEKQF
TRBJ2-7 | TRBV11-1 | ASSTRDSYPYEQY
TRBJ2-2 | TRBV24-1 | ATSDRGTGELF
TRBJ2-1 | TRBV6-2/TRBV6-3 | ASSYQTGEQF
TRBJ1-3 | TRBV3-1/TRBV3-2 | ASSAPGQGYGNTIY
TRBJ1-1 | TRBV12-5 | ASGLVAGMNTEAF
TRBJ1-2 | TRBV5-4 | ASSQSGPARGYT
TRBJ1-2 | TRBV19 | ASSIPWTLNYGYT
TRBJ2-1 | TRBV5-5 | ASSSHGGRSYNEQF
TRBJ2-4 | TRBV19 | ASSTGQGVNIQY
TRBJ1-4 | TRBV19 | ASSIPGQGHEKLF
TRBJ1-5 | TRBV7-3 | ASSLGGGAGYSNQPQH
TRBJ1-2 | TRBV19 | ASSIGQGEWMRGYT
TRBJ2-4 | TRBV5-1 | ASSLDGWGWDIQY
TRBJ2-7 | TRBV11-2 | ASSLVHTGRYEQY
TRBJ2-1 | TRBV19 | ASSIEGLAGWERGKF
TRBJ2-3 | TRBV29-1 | SVEGAGGGTDTQY
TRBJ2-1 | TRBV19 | ASSIYTGIYNEQF
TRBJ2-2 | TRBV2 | ASRGLARVLGELF
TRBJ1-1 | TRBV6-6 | ASSPPDYMNTEAF
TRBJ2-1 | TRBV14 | ASSQVSGSFSSYNEQF
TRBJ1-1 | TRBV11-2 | ASSSIATQRNTEAF
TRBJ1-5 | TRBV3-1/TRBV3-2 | ASSQAGQGSNQPQH
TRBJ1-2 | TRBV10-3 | AISFQQGSYT
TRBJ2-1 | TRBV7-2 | ASSLWTNSYNEQF
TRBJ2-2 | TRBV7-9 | ASRTVDRAAGELF
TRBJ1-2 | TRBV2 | ASSESRMGLDYGYT